The 22 T cell receptor beta chains reported below all come from one sample, sequenced in a study of identical twins. TCRdb itself ran the 5' RACE reads through MiXCR, one entry per CDR3 protein. This sample has under 900,000 distinct CDR3 sequences, with 18% found just once. These data were likewise used in another study, on T cells expressing NK-cell markers.

Sequenced sample: PBMCs. The receptors were gathered from a woman younger than 35 in good health.

DNA for the CDR3: TGTGCCAGCAGTTTTCTCCGGGACTACAATGAGCAGTTCTTC. Translation gives CASSFLRDYNEQFF. This chain links TRBV28 with TRBJ2-1, with D possibly being TRBD2 (5 bases). Per the germline V gene, CDR1 is MDHEN and CDR2 is SYDVKM. This CDR3 has 14 amino acids. Trimming stripped 3 bases from V and 3 bases from J, with 9 bases between.

The chain links TRBV20-1 to TRBJ1-4, with D uncertain. In germline, CDR1 is DFQATT, CDR2 SNEGSKA (reference sequence). The CDR3 consists of 12 residues. V was trimmed by 2 bases and J by 4 bases, leaving 5 bases between them. CDR3 amino acids: CSARRDNEKLFF. In nucleotides, the CDR3 is TGCAGTGCTAGACGGGATAATGAAAAACTGTTTTTT.

This clonotype has a count of ten or more. The rearrangement joins TRBV12-3 or TRBV12-4 to TRBJ2-6; the D is unclear. V shed 5 bases and J shed 0 bases, with 5 bases lying between them. The CDR3 runs to 14 residues. The CDR3 spells CASSKLSGANVLTF. The CDR3 DNA reads TGTGCCAGCAGTAAGCTCTCTGGGGCCAACGTCCTGACTTTC.

The genes are TRBV20-1 and TRBJ2-3; D gene ambiguous. The CDR3 consists of 14 residues. The germline gives CDR1 DFQATT, CDR2 SNEGSKA (reference sequence). V was trimmed by 0 bases and J by 2 bases, leaving 9 bases between them. The CDR3 here is CSARELGYTDTQYF. DNA for the CDR3: TGCAGTGCTAGAGAACTGGGATACACAGATACGCAGTATTTT.

In this sample, this clonotype turned up a few times. This chain uses TRBV5-1 with TRBJ2-7; D tentatively reads TRBD1 or TRBD2 (5 bases each). CDR1 is SGHRS, CDR2 YFSETQ, per germline. V lost 0 bases and J 4 bases, leaving 17 bases between the germline ends. The CDR3 totals 16 residues. CDR3 DNA: TGCGCCAGCAGCTTGGAAGCGGCGGCAGGGCTATACGAGCAGTACTTC. Its translation: CASSLEAAAGLYEQYF.

The chain combines TRBV7-2 with TRBJ2-3, with D unclear. CDR1 and CDR2 (germline): SGHTA, FQGNSA. The CDR3 consists of 12 residues. The V end was cut by 4 bases, the J end by 6 bases, with 8 bases between. This chain's CDR3 is CASSSPRDTQYF. The CDR3 DNA is TGTGCCAGCAGCTCACCGAGGGATACGCAGTATTTT.

This clonotype was seen repeatedly, ten times or more. The V gene is TRBV7-6, the J gene TRBJ2-2, with unresolved D. The germline V and J ends were trimmed by 2 bases and 6 bases, with 7 bases remaining between them. The germline V gene has CDR1 SGHVS and CDR2 FNYEAQ. CDR3 length: 13 residues. The CDR3 nucleotides are TGTGCCAGCAGCTTATACCCGGCCGGGGAGCTGTTTTTT. It is translated as CASSLYPAGELFF.

The chain employs TRBV6-4 and TRBJ2-7, with no clear D. The V gene's germline CDR1 is MRHNA and CDR2 SNTAGT. The CDR3 contains 20 residues. The V gene lost 2 bases and the J gene lost 0 bases, with 26 bases spanning the gap. CDR3 nucleotides: TGTGCCAGCAGTGACATCGCAGGAGCCGGTCGACCCCGAAGCTCCTACGAGCAGTACTTC. This gives the protein CASSDIAGAGRPRSSYEQYF.

As concerns this clonotype: This CDR3 is missing its conserved last phenylalanine or tryptophan, likely due to a read error. The DNA is omitted, as the CDR3 cannot be located on it reliably, and the CDR3 follows TCRdb's listing. The chain combines TRBV7-2 with TRBJ2-3; the table calls TRBD2, which could not be checked here. CDR1 and CDR2 from the germline V gene are SGHTA and FQGNSA. Ends included, the CDR3 has 10 residues. CDR3 sequence: CASSQRDSEG.

A few counts support this clonotype. This chain links TRBV9 with TRBJ2-1; 9 bases are shared with TRBD2. CDR3 length equals 14 residues. Germline V lookup: CDR1 SGDLS, CDR2 YYNGEE. The J segment lost 8 bases and the V segment lost 3 bases, leaving 6 bases of the junction unmatched. The CDR3 here is CASSAQRGEYEQFF. Written as DNA, the CDR3 is TGTGCCAGCAGCGCCCAGCGGGGGGAGTATGAGCAGTTCTTC.

This clonotype was seen more than once but under ten times. The rearrangement joins TRBV7-9 to TRBJ2-5; D uncertain. The ends were cut back, 3 bases at V and 4 bases at J, with 6 bases in the middle. Germline CDR1 SEHNR, CDR2 FQNEAQ (reference sequence). This CDR3 has 12 residues. CDR3 amino acids: CASSFGPETQYF. DNA for the CDR3: TGTGCCAGCAGCTTTGGACCAGAGACCCAGTACTTC.

The V call is TRBV3-1, the J call TRBJ2-2; maybe TRBD2 (5 bases). Trimming removed 3 bases at V and 4 bases at J, with 15 bases between. Looked up from germline, CDR1 is LGHDT and CDR2 is YNNKEL (reference sequence). The CDR3 extends over 16 amino acids. The CDR3 DNA is TGTGCCAGCAGCCAGGGGAGTAGCGCCCTCACCGGGGAGCTGTTTTTT. Translation gives CASSQGSSALTGELFF.

This rearrangement joins TRBV12-3 or TRBV12-4 to TRBJ2-3, with D unclear. The V end was cut by 6 bases, the J end by 6 bases, with 16 bases between. The CDR3 runs 14 residues. The CDR3 sequence: CASRAPGRADTQYF. The CDR3 bases are TGTGCCAGCAGAGCGCCCGGACGGGCGGATACGCAGTATTTT.

The chain is built from TRBV5-4 and TRBJ2-5; tentative D call: TRBD2 (5 bases). From germline, CDR1 is SGHNT and CDR2 YYREEE (reference sequence). The V gene lost 0 bases and the J gene lost 2 bases, with 11 bases spanning the gap. This CDR3 spans 15 amino acids. CDR3 loop: CASSLAKTGQETQYF. DNA for the CDR3: TGTGCCAGCAGCTTGGCCAAGACGGGGCAAGAGACCCAGTACTTC.

This clonotype was seen many times. The rearrangement joins TRBV4-3 to TRBJ2-1, with 9 bases identical to TRBD2. Looked up from germline, CDR1 is LGHNA and CDR2 is YSLEER. This CDR3 has 15 residues. Trimming took 1 base from V and 4 from J; bases not matched to a gene: 2. CDR3 sequence reads: CASSQGAGGYNEQFF. The CDR3 DNA is TGCGCCAGCAGCCAAGGAGCGGGAGGTTACAATGAGCAGTTCTTC.

In this sample, this clonotype turned up a few times. The V gene is TRBV20-1, the J gene TRBJ2-5; D perhaps matches TRBD1 (6 bases). This CDR3 is built from 14 residues. The V end lost 3 bases, the J end lost 9 bases, and 20 bases lay between the germline ends. CDR1 DFQATT and CDR2 SNEGSKA come from the germline V gene (reference sequence). In DNA, the CDR3 is TGCAGTGCTAGCCCGAACAGGGCGGTGGGGGCCCAGTACTTC. Translation gives CSASPNRAVGAQYF.

In this sample, this clonotype turned up a few times. CDR3 sequence (DNA): TGTGCCAGCAGCTTCAGACCAGGAATCTCCTACGAGCAGTACTTC. Its protein product is CASSFRPGISYEQYF. The rearrangement joins TRBV11-3 to TRBJ2-7; D unclear. The CDR3 totals 15 residues. CDR1 SGHNT and CDR2 YENEEA come from the germline V gene. V was clipped by 3 bases and J by 0 bases, with 12 bases between them.

This clonotype was seen more than once but under ten times. The CDR3: CASSPGTREETQYF. The DNA of the CDR3 is TGCGCCAGCAGCCCGGGGACGAGGGAGGAGACCCAGTACTTC. This chain links TRBV5-1 with TRBJ2-5; D may match TRBD1 or TRBD2 (5 bases each). Trimming left V 4 bases short and J 5 bases short, with 15 bases between. CDR1 is SGHRS and CDR2 is YFSETQ in the germline V gene. The CDR3 has 14 amino acids.

Notes on this clonotype: One base away lies a much larger clone, so this may be a sequencing read error. The chain combines TRBV7-8 with TRBJ1-1, with a possible D match to TRBD1 (5 bases). Germline-derived CDR1 and CDR2 are SGHVS and FQNEAQ. This CDR3 has 15 residues. V was cut by 4 bases and J by 1 base, with 13 bases left in between. The CDR3 sequence: CASSYSAGGNTEAFF. The CDR3 DNA reads TGTGCCAGCAGCTACTCGGCCGGGGGGAACACTGAAGCTTTCTTT.

This clonotype was seen a handful of times. The chain joins TRBV6-1 to TRBJ2-1, with D perhaps TRBD2 (5 bases). Looked up from germline, CDR1 is MNHNS and CDR2 is SASEGT. The CDR3 runs to 14 residues. Trimming removed 6 bases at V and 1 base at J, with 10 bases between. In DNA form, the CDR3 reads TGTGCCAGCAGAGTAGCGACTTCCTACAATGAGCAGTTCTTC. Protein: CASRVATSYNEQFF.

This clonotype has a count of ten or more. The junction departs from the called germline gene at one end, perhaps through a read error. This rearrangement joins TRBV5-1 to TRBJ2-1; no reliable D call. Looked up from germline, CDR1 is SGHRS and CDR2 is YFSETQ. This CDR3 has 13 amino acids. The CDR3 DNA reads as TGTGCCAGCAGCTTAGGAGAGTACAATGAGCAGTTCTTC. This codes for CASSLGEYNEQFF.

This clonotype was observed a few times. The rearrangement links TRBV7-8 to TRBJ1-2, with 7 bases matching TRBD1. This CDR3 contains 20 residues. The V segment lost 2 bases and the J segment 0 bases; nucleotides outside the gene matches: 18. Germline V gene lookup returns CDR1 SGHVS and CDR2 FQNEAQ. CDR3 nucleotide sequence: TGTGCCAGCAGCTTATCCCCTTTTCACAGGGGCTATACAACTAACTATGGCTACACCTTC. It specifies CASSLSPFHRGYTTNYGYTF.